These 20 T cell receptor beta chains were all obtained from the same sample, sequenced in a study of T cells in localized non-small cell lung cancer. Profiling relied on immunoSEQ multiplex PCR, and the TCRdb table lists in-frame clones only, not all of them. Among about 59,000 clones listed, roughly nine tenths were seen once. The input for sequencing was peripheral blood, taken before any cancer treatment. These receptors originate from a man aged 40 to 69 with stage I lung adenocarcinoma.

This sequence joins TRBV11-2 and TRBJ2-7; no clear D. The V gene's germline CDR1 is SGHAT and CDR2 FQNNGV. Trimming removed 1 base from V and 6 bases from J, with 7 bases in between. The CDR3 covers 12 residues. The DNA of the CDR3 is TGTGCCAGCAGCTTAGCCCCTAGCGAGCAGTACTTC. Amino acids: CASSLAPSEQYF.

CDR3 amino acids: CASSHGLGNQPQHF. In DNA, the CDR3 is TGTGCCAGTAGTCACGGGTTAGGCAATCAGCCCCAGCATTTT. This chain uses TRBV19 with TRBJ1-5; no firm D call. Looked up from germline, CDR1 is LNHDA and CDR2 is SQIVND (reference sequence). This CDR3 region has 14 residues. Trimming left V 5 bases short and J 2 bases short, with 10 bases between.

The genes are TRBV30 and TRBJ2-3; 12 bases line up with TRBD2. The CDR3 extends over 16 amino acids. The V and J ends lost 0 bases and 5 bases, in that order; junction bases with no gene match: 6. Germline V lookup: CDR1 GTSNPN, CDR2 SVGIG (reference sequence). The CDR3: CAWSVSTSGRLDTQYF. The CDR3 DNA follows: TGTGCCTGGAGTGTCTCGACTAGCGGGAGATTAGATACGCAGTATTTT.

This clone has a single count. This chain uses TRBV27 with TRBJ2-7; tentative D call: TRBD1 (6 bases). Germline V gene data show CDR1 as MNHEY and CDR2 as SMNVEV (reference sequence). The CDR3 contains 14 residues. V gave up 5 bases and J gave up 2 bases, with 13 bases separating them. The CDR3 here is CASSPLGGTYEQYF. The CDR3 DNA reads TGTGCCAGCAGTCCCCTAGGGGGAACCTACGAGCAGTACTTC.

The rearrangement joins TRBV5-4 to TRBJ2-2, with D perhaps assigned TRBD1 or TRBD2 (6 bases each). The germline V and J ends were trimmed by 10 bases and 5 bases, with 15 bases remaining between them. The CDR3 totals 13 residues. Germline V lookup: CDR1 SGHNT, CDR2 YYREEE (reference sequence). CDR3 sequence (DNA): TGTGCCGGACAAGGGGGGATAACCGGGGAGCTGTTTTTT. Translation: CAGQGGITGELFF.

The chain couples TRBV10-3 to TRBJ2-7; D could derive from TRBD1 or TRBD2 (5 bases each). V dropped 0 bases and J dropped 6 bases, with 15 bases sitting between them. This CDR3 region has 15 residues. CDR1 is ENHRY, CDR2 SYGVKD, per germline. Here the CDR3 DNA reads TGTGCCATCAGTGAGTCGATGTCAGGGACGGGCGAGCAGTACTTC. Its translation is CAISESMSGTGEQYF.

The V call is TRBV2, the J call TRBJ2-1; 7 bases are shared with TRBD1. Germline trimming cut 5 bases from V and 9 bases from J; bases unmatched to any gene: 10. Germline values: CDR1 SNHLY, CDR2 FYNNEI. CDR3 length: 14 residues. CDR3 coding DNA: TGTGCCAGCAGTACTGACAGGGAAAAGGCTGAGCAGTTCTTC. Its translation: CASSTDREKAEQFF. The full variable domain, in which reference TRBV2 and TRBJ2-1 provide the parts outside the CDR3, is EPEVTQTPSHQVTQMGQEVILRCVPISNHLYFYWYRQILGQKVEFLVSFYNNEISEKSEIFDDQFSVERPDGSNFTLKIRSTKLEDSAMYFCASSTDREKAEQFFGPGTRLTVL.

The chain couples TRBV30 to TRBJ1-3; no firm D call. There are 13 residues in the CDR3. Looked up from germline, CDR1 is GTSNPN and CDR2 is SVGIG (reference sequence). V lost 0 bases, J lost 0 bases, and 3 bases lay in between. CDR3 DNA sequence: TGTGCCTGGAGTGTCAGCTCTGGAAACACCATATATTTT. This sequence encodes CAWSVSSGNTIYF.

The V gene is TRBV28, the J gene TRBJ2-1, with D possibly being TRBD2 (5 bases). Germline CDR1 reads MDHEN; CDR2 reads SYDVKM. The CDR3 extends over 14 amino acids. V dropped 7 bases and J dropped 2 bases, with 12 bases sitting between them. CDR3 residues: CASTQAATYNEQFF. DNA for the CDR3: TGTGCCAGCACCCAAGCGGCAACCTACAATGAGCAGTTCTTC.

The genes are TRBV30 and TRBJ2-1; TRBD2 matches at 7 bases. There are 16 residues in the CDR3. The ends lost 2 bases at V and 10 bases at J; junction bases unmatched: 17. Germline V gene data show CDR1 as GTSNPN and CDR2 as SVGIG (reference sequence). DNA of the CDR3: TGTGCCTGGAGTCCCCCCCGGGCGGGAGTAGAGTGGGAGCAGTTCTTC. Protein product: CAWSPPRAGVEWEQFF. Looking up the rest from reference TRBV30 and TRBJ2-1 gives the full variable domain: SQTIHQWPATLVQPVGSPLSLECTVEGTSNPNLYWYRQAAGRGLQLLFYSVGIGQISSEVPQNLSASRPQDRQFILSSKKLLLSDSGFYLCAWSPPRAGVEWEQFFGPGTRLTVL.

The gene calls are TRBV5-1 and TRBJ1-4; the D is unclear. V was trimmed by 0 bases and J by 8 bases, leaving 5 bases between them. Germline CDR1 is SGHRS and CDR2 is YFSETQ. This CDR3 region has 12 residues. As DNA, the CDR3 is TGCGCCAGCAGCTTGGTAGGGGAAAAACTGTTTTTT. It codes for CASSLVGEKLFF.

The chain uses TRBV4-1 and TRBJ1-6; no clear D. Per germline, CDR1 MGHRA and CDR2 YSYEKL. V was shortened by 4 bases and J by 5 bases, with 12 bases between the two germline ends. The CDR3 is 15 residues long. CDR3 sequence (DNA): TGCGCCAGCAGCCGCAGCGGACCTGATAATTCACCCCTCCACTTT. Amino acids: CASSRSGPDNSPLHF.

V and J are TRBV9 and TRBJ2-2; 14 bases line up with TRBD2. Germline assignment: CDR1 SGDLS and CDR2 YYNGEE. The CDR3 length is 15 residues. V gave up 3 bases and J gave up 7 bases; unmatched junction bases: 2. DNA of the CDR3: TGTGCCAGCAGCGGGGGACTAGCGGGAGTCGGGGAGCTGTTTTTT. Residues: CASSGGLAGVGELFF.

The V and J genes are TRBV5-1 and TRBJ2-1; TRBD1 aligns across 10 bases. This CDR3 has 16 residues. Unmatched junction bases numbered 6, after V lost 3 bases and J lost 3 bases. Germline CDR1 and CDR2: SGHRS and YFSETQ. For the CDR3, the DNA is TGCGCCAGCAGCTCCGGGACAGGGGACCTCTACAATGAGCAGTTCTTC. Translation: CASSSGTGDLYNEQFF.

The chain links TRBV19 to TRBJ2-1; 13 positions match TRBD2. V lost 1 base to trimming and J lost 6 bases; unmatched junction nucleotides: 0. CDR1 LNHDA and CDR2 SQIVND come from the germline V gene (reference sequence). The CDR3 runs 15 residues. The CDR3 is CASSIGTSGSNEQFF. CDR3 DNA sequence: TGTGCCAGTAGTATAGGGACTAGCGGGAGCAATGAGCAGTTCTTC.

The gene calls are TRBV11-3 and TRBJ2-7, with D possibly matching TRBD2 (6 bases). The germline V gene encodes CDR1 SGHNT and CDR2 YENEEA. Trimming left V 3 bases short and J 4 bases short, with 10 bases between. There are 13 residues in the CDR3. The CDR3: CASSFAGQYEQYF. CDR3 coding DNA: TGTGCCAGCAGCTTCGCGGGGCAGTACGAGCAGTACTTC. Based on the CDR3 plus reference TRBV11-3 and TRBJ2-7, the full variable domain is EAGVVQSPRYKIIEKKQPVAFWCNPISGHNTLYWYLQNLGQGPELLIRYENEEAVDDSQLPKDRFSAERLKGVDSTLKIQPAELGDSAVYLCASSFAGQYEQYFGPGTRLTVT.

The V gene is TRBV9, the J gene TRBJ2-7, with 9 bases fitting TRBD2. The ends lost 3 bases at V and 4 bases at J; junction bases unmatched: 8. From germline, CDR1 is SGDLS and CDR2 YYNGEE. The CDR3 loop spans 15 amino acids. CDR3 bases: TGTGCCAGCAGCGCTAGCGGGAACCTCCAGTACGAGCAGTACTTC. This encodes CASSASGNLQYEQYF.

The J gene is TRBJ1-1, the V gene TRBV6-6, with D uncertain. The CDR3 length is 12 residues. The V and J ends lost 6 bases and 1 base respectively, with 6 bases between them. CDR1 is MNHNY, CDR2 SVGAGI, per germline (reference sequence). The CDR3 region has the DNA TGTGCCAGCAGGTGGGGGAACACTGAAGCTTTCTTT. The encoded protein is CASRWGNTEAFF.

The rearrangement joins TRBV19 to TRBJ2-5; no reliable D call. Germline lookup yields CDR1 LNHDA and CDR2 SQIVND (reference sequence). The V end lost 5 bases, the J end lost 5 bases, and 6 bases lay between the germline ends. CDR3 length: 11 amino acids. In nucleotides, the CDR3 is TGTGCCAGTAGTTTGGGGGAGACCCAGTACTTC. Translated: CASSLGETQYF.

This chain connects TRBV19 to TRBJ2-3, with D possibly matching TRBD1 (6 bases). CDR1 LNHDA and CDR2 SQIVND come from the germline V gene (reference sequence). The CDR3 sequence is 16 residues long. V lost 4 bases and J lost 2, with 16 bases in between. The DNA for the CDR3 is TGTGCCAGTAGTAACCCCGGGACACTTAACACAGATACGCAGTATTTT. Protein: CASSNPGTLNTDTQYF.